A single sample gave rise to the 10 T cell receptor beta chains below, sequenced in a study of T-cell memory formation after mild COVID-19. TCRdb independently ran MiXCR on the 5' RACE reads; one entry per CDR3 protein. The data contain more than 250,000 distinct CDR3 sequences, approximately 19% of them seen just once; the ten biggest clones take up roughly 24%. Source material: PBMCs or a T cell subset sorted from them (not recorded which). Receptor source: a man between 18 and 29 years old who had mild COVID-19 (a few samples of this study predate the infection). Cell type and time point are not known.

Only a few counts were recorded for this clonotype. The V gene is TRBV20-1, the J gene TRBJ2-5; 7 positions match TRBD2. V gave up 6 bases and J gave up 3 bases; unmatched junction bases: 10. CDR1 is DFQATT, CDR2 SNEGSKA, per germline (reference sequence). This CDR3 has 14 residues. The CDR3 region is CSAPSEAGEETQYF. The CDR3 DNA reads as TGCAGTGCCCCTTCCGAGGCGGGGGAAGAGACCCAGTACTTC.

The chain links TRBV11-1 to TRBJ2-1; D is ambiguous. Trimming shortened V by 5 bases and J by 2 bases, and 13 bases separated the two germline ends. CDR1 SGHAT and CDR2 FQDESV come from the germline V gene (reference sequence). This CDR3 spans 15 amino acids. The CDR3 DNA sequence: TGTGCCAGCAGCCTACAAGGGATTACCTACAATGAGCAGTTCTTC. It encodes CASSLQGITYNEQFF.

This clonotype was found once. The chain carries TRBV2 and TRBJ2-7, with D tentatively TRBD1 (5 bases). Germline V lookup: CDR1 SNHLY, CDR2 FYNNEI. The CDR3 runs to 13 residues. V was shortened by 7 bases and J by 3 bases, with 13 bases between the two germline ends. The CDR3 DNA is TGTGCCAGCACTGCCGACAGTCGCTACGAGCAGTACGTC. Translating gives CASTADSRYEQYV.

This clonotype was seen more than once but under ten times. The chain joins TRBV4-2 to TRBJ2-3, with 11 nucleotides matching TRBD2. This CDR3 has 18 amino acids. Germline V lookup: CDR1 LGHNA, CDR2 YNFKEQ. V was clipped by 0 bases and J by 2 bases; unmatched bases: 7. The CDR3 DNA sequence: TGTGCCAGCAGCCAAGACCCCGGGACTAGCGGATTCACAGATACGCAGTATTTT. Translated, it gives CASSQDPGTSGFTDTQYF.

This clonotype occurred a few times. This chain links TRBV27 with TRBJ2-1; D is possibly TRBD1 (6 bases). The CDR3 contains 15 residues. The germline V gene has CDR1 MNHEY and CDR2 SMNVEV (reference sequence). Trimming removed 6 bases from V and 4 bases from J, with 16 bases in between. The CDR3 sequence: CASRLTGVGYNEQFF. CDR3 in DNA: TGTGCCAGCAGATTGACAGGTGTTGGGTACAATGAGCAGTTCTTC.

The gene calls are TRBV7-9 and TRBJ2-2; D perhaps matches TRBD1 (6 bases). The germline V gene has CDR1 SEHNR and CDR2 FQNEAQ (reference sequence). V was trimmed by 5 bases and J by 5 bases, leaving 21 bases between them. This CDR3 comprises 17 residues. The CDR3 reads CASSQRTWSGETGELFF. CDR3 DNA: TGTGCCAGCAGCCAAAGGACCTGGTCAGGGGAAACCGGGGAGCTGTTTTTT.

This clonotype was seen ten or more times. This chain uses TRBV12-3 or TRBV12-4 with TRBJ2-2; 7 nucleotides match TRBD1. V gave up 3 bases and J gave up 6 bases; unmatched junction bases: 4. The CDR3 consists of 14 residues. Written as DNA, the CDR3 is TGTGCCAGCAGTTTCGTAGGGGGCGCCGGGGAGCTGTTTTTT. Translating gives CASSFVGGAGELFF.

The J gene is TRBJ1-4, the V gene TRBV7-2, with a possible D match to TRBD1 (5 bases). Germline CDR1 SGHTA, CDR2 FQGNSA. The CDR3 length is 13 residues. V lost 7 bases, J lost 10 bases, and 16 bases lay in between. CDR3 sequence (DNA): TGTGCCAGCACCCGAGGGACGAAGGGAAAACTGTTTTTT. Encoded protein: CASTRGTKGKLFF.

The CDR3 reads CASSPLGRLSGANVLTF. As DNA, the CDR3 is TGTGCCAGCAGCCCCCTTGGGCGGCTCTCTGGGGCCAACGTCCTGACTTTC. The rearrangement uses TRBV7-3 and TRBJ2-6; D gene uncertain. CDR1 and CDR2 (germline): SGHTA, FQGTGA. V shed 5 bases and J shed 0 bases, with 14 bases lying between them. The CDR3 runs to 17 residues.

J is TRBJ1-4 and V is TRBV20-1; D gene ambiguous. V was pared by 3 bases and J by 0 bases, with 8 bases between. The germline V gene encodes CDR1 DFQATT and CDR2 SNEGSKA (reference sequence). The CDR3 runs to 14 residues. The CDR3 sequence is CSASRPATNEKLFF. The CDR3 DNA reads TGCAGTGCTAGCAGACCCGCAACTAATGAAAAACTGTTTTTT.